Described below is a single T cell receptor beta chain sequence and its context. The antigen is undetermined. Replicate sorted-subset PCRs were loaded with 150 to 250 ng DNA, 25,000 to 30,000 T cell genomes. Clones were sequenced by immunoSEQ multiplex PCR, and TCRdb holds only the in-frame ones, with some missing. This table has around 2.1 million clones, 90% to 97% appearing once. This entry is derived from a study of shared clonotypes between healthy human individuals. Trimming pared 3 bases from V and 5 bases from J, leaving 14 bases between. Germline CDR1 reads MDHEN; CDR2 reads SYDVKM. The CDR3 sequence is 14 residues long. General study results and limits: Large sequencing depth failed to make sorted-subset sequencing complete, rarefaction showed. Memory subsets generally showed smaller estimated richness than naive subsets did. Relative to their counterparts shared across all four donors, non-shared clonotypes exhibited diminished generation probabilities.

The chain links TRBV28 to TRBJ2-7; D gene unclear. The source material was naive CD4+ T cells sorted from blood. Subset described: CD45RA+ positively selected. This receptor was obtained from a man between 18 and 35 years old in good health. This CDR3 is CASSLGVLSDEQYF. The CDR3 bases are TGTGCCAGCAGTTTGGGCGTCCTTTCCGACGAGCAGTACTTC.